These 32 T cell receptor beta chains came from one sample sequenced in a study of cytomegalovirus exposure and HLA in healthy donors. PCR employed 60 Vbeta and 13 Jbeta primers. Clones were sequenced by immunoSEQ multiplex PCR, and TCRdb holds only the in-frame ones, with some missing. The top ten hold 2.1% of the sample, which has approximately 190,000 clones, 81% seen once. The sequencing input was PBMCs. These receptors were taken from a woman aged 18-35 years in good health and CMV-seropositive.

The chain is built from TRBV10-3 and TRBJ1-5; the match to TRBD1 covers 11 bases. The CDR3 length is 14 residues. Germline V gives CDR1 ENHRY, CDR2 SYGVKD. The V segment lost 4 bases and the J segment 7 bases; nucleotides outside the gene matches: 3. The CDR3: CAISGGQGEQPQHF. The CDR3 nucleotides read TGTGCCATCAGTGGGGGACAGGGGGAACAGCCCCAGCATTTT.

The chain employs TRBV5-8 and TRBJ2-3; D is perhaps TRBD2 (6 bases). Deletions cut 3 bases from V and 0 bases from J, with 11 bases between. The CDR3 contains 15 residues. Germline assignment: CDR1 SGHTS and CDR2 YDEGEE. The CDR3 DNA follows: TGTGCCAGCAGCTCCTACGGGGGAAGCACAGATACGCAGTATTTT. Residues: CASSSYGGSTDTQYF.

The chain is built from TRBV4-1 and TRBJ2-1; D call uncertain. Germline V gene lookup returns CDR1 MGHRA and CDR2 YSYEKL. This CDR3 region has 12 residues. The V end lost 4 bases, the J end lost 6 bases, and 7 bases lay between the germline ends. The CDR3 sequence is CASSLNTNEQFF. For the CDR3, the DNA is TGCGCCAGCAGCCTCAACACCAATGAGCAGTTCTTC.

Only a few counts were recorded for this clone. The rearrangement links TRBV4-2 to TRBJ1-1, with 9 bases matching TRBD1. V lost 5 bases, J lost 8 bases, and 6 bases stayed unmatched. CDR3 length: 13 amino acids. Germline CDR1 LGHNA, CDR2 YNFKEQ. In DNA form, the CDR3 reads TGTGCCAGCAGCTTGGACAGGGGCCCGGAAGCTTTCTTT. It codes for CASSLDRGPEAFF.

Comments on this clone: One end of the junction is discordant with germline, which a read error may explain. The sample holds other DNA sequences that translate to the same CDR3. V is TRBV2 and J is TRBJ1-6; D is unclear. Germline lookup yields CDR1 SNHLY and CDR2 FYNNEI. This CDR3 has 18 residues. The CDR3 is CASSDYSGPSSYNSPLHF. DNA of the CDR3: TGCGCCAGCAGTGATTATTCGGGTCCGAGCTCCTATAATTCACCCCTCCACTTT.

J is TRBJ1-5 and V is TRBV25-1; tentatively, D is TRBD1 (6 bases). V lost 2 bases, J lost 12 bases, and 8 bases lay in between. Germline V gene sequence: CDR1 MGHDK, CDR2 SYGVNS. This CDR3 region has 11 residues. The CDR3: CASSERGNQHF. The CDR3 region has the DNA TGTGCCAGCAGTGAAAGGGGGAACCAGCATTTT. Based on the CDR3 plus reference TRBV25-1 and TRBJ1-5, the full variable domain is EADIYQTPRYLVIGTGKKITLECSQTMGHDKMYWYQQDPGMELHLIHYSYGVNSTEKGDLSSESTVSRIRTEHFPLTLESARPSHTSQYLCASSERGNQHFGDGTRLSIL.

CDR3 bases: TGTGCCATCAGTGACCCGACCCGTAGTACAGGGAATGGCTACACCTTC. This codes for CAISDPTRSTGNGYTF. The chain uses TRBV10-3 and TRBJ1-2; maybe TRBD1 (6 bases). With 3 bases removed from V and 6 bases from J, the gap between germline ends came to 20 bases. Germline CDR1 and CDR2: ENHRY and SYGVKD. This CDR3 has 16 residues.

The CDR3, as DNA: TGTGCCAGTAGTCCGGGGGTGGACTATGGCTACACCTTC. This encodes CASSPGVDYGYTF. The gene calls are TRBV19 and TRBJ1-2, with D tentatively TRBD1 (5 bases). The germline V gene has CDR1 LNHDA and CDR2 SQIVND (reference sequence). The CDR3 consists of 13 residues. Trimming left V 5 bases short and J 3 bases short, with 10 bases between.

The CDR3 bases are TGTGCCAGCAGGGACAGGGGACGAAATTCACCCCTCCACTTT. Translated: CASRDRGRNSPLHF. The chain uses TRBV7-9 and TRBJ1-6; 9 positions agree with TRBD1. The junction had 4 bases not matched to a gene; V was cut back by 6 bases and J by 7 bases. CDR3 length equals 14 residues. CDR1 is SEHNR, CDR2 FQNEAQ, per germline (reference sequence). Together with reference TRBV7-9 and TRBJ1-6, the CDR3 gives the full variable domain: DTGVSQNPRHKITKRGQNVTFRCDPISEHNRLYWYRQTLGQGPEFLTYFQNEAQLEKSRLLSDRFSAERPKGSFSTLEIQRTEQGDSAMYLCASRDRGRNSPLHFGNGTRLTVT.

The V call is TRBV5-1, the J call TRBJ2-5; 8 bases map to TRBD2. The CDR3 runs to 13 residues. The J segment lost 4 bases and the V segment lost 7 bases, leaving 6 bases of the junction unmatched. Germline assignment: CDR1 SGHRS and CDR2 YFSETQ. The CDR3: CASLGGAGETQYF. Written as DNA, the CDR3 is TGCGCCAGCCTCGGGGGGGCGGGAGAGACCCAGTACTTC.

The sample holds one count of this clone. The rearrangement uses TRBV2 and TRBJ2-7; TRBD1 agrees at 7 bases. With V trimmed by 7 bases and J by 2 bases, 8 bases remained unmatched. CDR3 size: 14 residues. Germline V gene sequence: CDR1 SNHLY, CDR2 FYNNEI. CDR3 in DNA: TGTGCCAGCATCGGGACAGCTGGAGCCTACGAGCAGTACTTC. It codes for CASIGTAGAYEQYF. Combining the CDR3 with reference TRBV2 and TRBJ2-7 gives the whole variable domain EPEVTQTPSHQVTQMGQEVILRCVPISNHLYFYWYRQILGQKVEFLVSFYNNEISEKSEIFDDQFSVERPDGSNFTLKIRSTKLEDSAMYFCASIGTAGAYEQYFGPGTRLTVT.

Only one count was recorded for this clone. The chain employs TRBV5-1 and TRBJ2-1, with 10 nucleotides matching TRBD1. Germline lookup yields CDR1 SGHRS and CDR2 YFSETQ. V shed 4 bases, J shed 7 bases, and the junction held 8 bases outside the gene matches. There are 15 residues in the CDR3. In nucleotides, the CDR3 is TGCGCCAGCAGCAAGGACAGGGGGACTGGGAATGAGCAGTTCTTC. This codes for CASSKDRGTGNEQFF.

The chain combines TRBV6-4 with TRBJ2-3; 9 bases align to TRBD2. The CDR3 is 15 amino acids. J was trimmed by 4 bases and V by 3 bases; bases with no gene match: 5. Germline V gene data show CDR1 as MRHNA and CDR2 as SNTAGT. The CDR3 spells CASSEGGGAPDTQYF. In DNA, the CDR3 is TGTGCCAGCAGTGAAGGCGGGGGGGCGCCAGATACGCAGTATTTT.

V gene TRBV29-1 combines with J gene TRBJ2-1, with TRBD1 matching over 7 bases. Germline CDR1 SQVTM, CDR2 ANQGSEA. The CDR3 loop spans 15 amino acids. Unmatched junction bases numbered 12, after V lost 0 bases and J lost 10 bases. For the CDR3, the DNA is TGCAGCGTTGAAGACGAACGACAGGGACCAGGCGAGCAGTTCTTC. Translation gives CSVEDERQGPGEQFF.

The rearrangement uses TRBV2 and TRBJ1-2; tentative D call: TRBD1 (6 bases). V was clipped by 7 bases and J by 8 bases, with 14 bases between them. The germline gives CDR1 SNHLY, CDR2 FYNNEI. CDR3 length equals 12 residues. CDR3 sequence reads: CASTDRLMGYTF. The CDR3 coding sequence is TGTGCCAGCACCGACAGGTTAATGGGCTACACCTTC.

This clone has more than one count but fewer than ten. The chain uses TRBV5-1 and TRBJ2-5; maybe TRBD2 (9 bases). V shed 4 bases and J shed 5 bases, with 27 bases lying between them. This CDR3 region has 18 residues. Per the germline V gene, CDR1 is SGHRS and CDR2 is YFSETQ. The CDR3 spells CASSPTGGNSGGWETQYF. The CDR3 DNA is TGCGCCAGCAGCCCCACAGGGGGTAATAGCGGGGGATGGGAGACCCAGTACTTC.

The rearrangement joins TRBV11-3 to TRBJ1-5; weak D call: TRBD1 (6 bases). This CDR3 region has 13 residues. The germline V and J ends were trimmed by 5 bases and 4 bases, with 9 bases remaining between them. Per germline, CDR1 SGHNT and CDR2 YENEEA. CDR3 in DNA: TGTGCCAGCAGCCAGCAGGGGAATCAGCCCCAGCATTTT. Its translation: CASSQQGNQPQHF.

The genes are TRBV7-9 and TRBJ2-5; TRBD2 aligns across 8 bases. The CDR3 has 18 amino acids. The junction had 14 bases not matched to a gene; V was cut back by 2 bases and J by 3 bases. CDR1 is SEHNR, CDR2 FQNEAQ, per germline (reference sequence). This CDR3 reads CASSLWAGLGRAEETQYF. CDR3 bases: TGTGCCAGCAGCTTATGGGCGGGACTAGGTCGGGCGGAAGAGACCCAGTACTTC.

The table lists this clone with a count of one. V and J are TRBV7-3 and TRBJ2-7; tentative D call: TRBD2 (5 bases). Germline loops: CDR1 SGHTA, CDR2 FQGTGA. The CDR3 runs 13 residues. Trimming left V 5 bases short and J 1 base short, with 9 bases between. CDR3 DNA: TGTGCCAGCAGCCCCACTAGTTCCTACGAGCAGTACTTC. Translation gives CASSPTSSYEQYF. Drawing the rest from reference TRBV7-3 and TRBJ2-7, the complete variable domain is GAGVSQTPSNKVTEKGKYVELRCDPISGHTALYWYRQSLGQGPEFLIYFQGTGAADDSGLPNDRFFAVRPEGSVSTLKIQRTERGDSAVYLCASSPTSSYEQYFGPGTRLTVT.

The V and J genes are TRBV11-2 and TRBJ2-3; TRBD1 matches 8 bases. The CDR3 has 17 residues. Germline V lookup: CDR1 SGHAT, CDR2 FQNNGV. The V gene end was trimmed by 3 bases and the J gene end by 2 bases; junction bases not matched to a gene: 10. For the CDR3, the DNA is TGTGCCAGCAGCTTTGTCCGGGACAGGCGAGACACAGATACGCAGTATTTT. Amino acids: CASSFVRDRRDTDTQYF.

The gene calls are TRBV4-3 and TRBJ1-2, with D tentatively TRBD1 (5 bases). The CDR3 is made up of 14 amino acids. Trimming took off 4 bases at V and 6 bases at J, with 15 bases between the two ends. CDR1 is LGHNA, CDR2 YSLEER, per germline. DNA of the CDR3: TGCGCCAGCAGCCCCGTGGGGGAGGGAGATGGCTACACCTTC. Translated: CASSPVGEGDGYTF.

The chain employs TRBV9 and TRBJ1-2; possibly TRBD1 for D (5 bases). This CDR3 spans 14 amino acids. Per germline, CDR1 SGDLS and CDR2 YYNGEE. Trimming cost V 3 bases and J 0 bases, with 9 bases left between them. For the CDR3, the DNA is TGTGCCAGCAGCGACGGACACCCTAACTATGGCTACACCTTC. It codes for CASSDGHPNYGYTF.

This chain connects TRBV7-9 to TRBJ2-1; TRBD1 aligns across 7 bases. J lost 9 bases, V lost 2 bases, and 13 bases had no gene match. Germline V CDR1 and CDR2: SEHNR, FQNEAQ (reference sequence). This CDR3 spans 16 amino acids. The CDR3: CASSLLGLKGAGEQFF. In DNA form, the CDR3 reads TGTGCCAGCAGCTTATTAGGCTTGAAGGGGGCCGGTGAGCAGTTCTTC. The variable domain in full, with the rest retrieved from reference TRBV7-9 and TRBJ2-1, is DTGVSQNPRHKITKRGQNVTFRCDPISEHNRLYWYRQTLGQGPEFLTYFQNEAQLEKSRLLSDRFSAERPKGSFSTLEIQRTEQGDSAMYLCASSLLGLKGAGEQFFGPGTRLTVL.

The CDR3 region is CAWTVQGYGYTF. CDR3 bases: TGTGCCTGGACAGTTCAGGGCTATGGCTACACCTTC. The chain uses TRBV30 and TRBJ1-2; D perhaps matches TRBD1 (5 bases). The length of the CDR3 is 12 residues. Germline V gene sequence: CDR1 GTSNPN, CDR2 SVGIG (reference sequence). Trimming removed 4 bases at V and 4 bases at J, with 10 bases between.

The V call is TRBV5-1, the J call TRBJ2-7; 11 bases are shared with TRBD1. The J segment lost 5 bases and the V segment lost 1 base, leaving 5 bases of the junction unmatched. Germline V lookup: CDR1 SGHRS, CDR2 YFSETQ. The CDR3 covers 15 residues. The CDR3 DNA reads TGCGCCAGCAGCTTGCACGGGACAGGGGGAGACGAGCAGTACTTC. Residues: CASSLHGTGGDEQYF.

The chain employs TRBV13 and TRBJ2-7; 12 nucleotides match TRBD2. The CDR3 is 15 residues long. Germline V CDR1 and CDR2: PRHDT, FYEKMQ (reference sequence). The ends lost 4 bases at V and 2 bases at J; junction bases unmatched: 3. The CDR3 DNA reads TGTGCCAGCAGCTCCCGACTAGCGGGGGCCTACGAGCAGTACTTC. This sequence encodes CASSSRLAGAYEQYF.

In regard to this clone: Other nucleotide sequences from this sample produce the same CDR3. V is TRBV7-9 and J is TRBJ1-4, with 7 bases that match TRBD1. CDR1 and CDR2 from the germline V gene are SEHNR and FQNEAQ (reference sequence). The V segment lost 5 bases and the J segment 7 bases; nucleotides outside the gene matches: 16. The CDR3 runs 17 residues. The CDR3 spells CASSPSRDSHVSEKLFF. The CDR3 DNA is TGTGCCAGCAGCCCATCCCGGGACAGCCACGTTAGTGAAAAACTGTTTTTT.

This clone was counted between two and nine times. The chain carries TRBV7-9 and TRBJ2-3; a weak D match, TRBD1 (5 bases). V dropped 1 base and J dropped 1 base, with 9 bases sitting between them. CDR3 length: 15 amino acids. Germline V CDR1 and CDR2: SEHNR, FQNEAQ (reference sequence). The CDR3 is CASSLDQQGTDTQYF. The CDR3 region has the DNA TGTGCCAGCAGCTTAGACCAACAGGGCACAGATACGCAGTATTTT.

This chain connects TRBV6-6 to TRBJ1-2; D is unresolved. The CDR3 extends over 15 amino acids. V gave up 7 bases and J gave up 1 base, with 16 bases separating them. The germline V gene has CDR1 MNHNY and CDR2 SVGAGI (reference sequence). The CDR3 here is CASTSFQTLNYGYTF. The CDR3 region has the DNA TGTGCCAGCACCTCCTTCCAGACACTTAACTATGGCTACACCTTC.

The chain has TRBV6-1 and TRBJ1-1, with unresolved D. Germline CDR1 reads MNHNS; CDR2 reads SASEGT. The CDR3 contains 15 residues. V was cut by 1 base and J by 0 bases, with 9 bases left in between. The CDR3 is CASSEGAAMNTEAFF. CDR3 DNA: TGTGCCAGCAGTGAAGGGGCAGCCATGAACACTGAAGCTTTCTTT.

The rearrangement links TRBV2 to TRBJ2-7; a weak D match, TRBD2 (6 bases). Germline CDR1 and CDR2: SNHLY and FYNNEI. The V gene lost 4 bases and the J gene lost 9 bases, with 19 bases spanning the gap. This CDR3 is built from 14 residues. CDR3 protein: CASSVRDSGGRQYF. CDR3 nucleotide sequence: TGTGCCAGCAGTGTGCGGGACTCCGGCGGTCGGCAGTACTTC.

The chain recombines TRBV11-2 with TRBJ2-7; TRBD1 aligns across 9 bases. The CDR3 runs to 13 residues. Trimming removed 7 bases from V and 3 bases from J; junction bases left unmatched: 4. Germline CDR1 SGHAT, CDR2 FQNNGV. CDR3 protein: CASTWTGVYEQYF. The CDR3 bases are TGTGCCAGCACCTGGACAGGGGTCTACGAGCAGTACTTC.